These 22 T cell receptor beta chains were all obtained from the same sample, sequenced in a study of early T cells in non-severe SARS-CoV-2 infection. MiXCR, applied by TCRdb to the 5' RACE reads, yields one record per CDR3 protein. Among about 22,000 distinct CDR3 sequences listed, 3.5% to 4.5% were seen once. Sequenced: whole blood. Receptors were obtained from an adult who was a healthcare worker with PCR-confirmed SARS-CoV-2 infection or an uninfected control (not recorded which).

This clonotype was seen at least ten times. The rearrangement joins TRBV7-9 to TRBJ2-3; TRBD2 aligns across 9 bases. CDR1 SEHNR and CDR2 FQNEAQ come from the germline V gene (reference sequence). V gave up 4 bases and J gave up 1 base; unmatched junction bases: 3. The length of the CDR3 is 15 residues. The CDR3 is CASSSRGGGTDTQYF. The CDR3, as DNA: TGTGCCAGCAGCTCGCGGGGGGGAGGCACAGATACGCAGTATTTT.

This clonotype is medium-sized (0.01 to 0.1%). The CDR3 is CASSPGLAGAYEQYF. CDR3 sequence (DNA): TGTGCCAGCAGCCCAGGACTAGCGGGGGCTTACGAGCAGTACTTC. The chain uses TRBV9 and TRBJ2-7; 13 nucleotides match TRBD2. V trimming: 4 bases; J trimming: 4 bases; junction bases outside the gene matches: 5. The germline V gene encodes CDR1 SGDLS and CDR2 YYNGEE. This CDR3 contains 15 residues.

This clonotype was seen at least ten times. The J gene is TRBJ1-5, the V gene TRBV19; D gene ambiguous. The length of the CDR3 is 13 residues. From germline, CDR1 is LNHDA and CDR2 SQIVND (reference sequence). Trimming stripped 3 bases from V and 2 bases from J, with 5 bases between. The CDR3 sequence: CASSIGGNQPQHF. The CDR3 coding sequence is TGTGCCAGTAGTATCGGGGGCAATCAGCCCCAGCATTTT.

This chain links TRBV5-3 with TRBJ2-3; D possibly corresponds to TRBD1 (5 bases). TRBV5-3 is marked as an open reading frame, function uncertain. The CDR3 runs to 13 residues. V dropped 5 bases and J dropped 3 bases, with 10 bases sitting between them. This chain's CDR3 is CARSPQGTDTQYF. DNA of the CDR3: TGTGCCAGAAGTCCCCAGGGTACAGATACGCAGTATTTT.

This clonotype was counted at least ten times. The chain is built from TRBV6-2 or TRBV6-3 and TRBJ2-5, with D perhaps TRBD1 (5 bases). The CDR3 loop spans 14 amino acids. Trimming stripped 0 bases from V and 2 bases from J, with 7 bases between. Germline-derived CDR1 and CDR2 are MNHEY and SVGEGT. CDR3 DNA sequence: TGTGCCAGCAGTTACTCTGACAGACAAGAGACCCAGTACTTC. Protein product: CASSYSDRQETQYF.

The chain joins TRBV14 to TRBJ2-7; 8 bases line up with TRBD1. V shed 4 bases and J 1 base; nucleotides not matched to a gene: 6. There are 15 residues in the CDR3. Germline loops: CDR1 SGHDN, CDR2 FVKESK. The CDR3 DNA reads as TGTGCCAGCAGCCGCCCCGGGACAGGATCCTACGAGCAGTACTTC. Translating it yields CASSRPGTGSYEQYF.

This clonotype is categorized as medium-sized. The gene calls are TRBV10-3 and TRBJ1-1; maybe TRBD1 (6 bases). V lost 8 bases, J lost 5 bases, and 15 bases lay in between. The CDR3 has 13 residues. Germline V gene lookup returns CDR1 ENHRY and CDR2 SYGVKD. The CDR3 region is CAIATGTGTEAFF. The CDR3 DNA follows: TGTGCCATCGCAACAGGGACGGGAACTGAAGCTTTCTTT.

The table lists this clonotype with many counts. The DNA of the CDR3 is TGCGCCAGCAGCTTGGAAGAATTCTCCTATAATTCACCCCTCCACTTT. Translation: CASSLEEFSYNSPLHF. The chain has TRBV5-1 and TRBJ1-6, with unresolved D. The CDR3 is 16 amino acids. The germline CDR1 and CDR2 sequences are SGHRS and YFSETQ. Trimming removed 0 bases at V and 0 bases at J, with 7 bases between.

This clonotype was found a few times. This chain connects TRBV27 to TRBJ2-6; D is ambiguous. V was pared by 2 bases and J by 5 bases, with 22 bases between. The CDR3 covers 19 residues. Germline loops: CDR1 MNHEY, CDR2 SMNVEV (reference sequence). Here the CDR3 reads CASSLIHPTAWDRANVLTF. CDR3 sequence (DNA): TGTGCCAGCAGTTTAATTCACCCTACAGCGTGGGATCGGGCCAACGTCCTGACTTTC.

This clonotype has a count of ten or more. This chain links TRBV19 with TRBJ2-1, with TRBD2 matching 7 bases. This CDR3 region has 14 residues. Germline CDR1 is LNHDA and CDR2 is SQIVND (reference sequence). J gave up 4 bases and V 11 bases, and 11 bases lay outside the gene matches. CDR3 in amino acids: CACKINGGYNEQFF. In DNA form, the CDR3 reads TGTGCCTGTAAGATTAACGGGGGGTACAATGAGCAGTTCTTC. The full variable domain, in which reference TRBV19 and TRBJ2-1 provide the parts outside the CDR3, is DGGITQSPKYLFRKEGQNVTLSCEQNLNHDAMYWYRQDPGQGLRLIYYSQIVNDFQKGDIAEGYSVSREKKESFPLTVTSAQKNPTAFYLCACKINGGYNEQFFGPGTRLTVL.

In its sample, this clonotype was seen many times. The chain joins TRBV3-1 to TRBJ2-5, with no clear D. Trimming took off 4 bases at V and 2 bases at J, with 11 bases between the two ends. Germline loops: CDR1 LGHDT, CDR2 YNNKEL (reference sequence). The CDR3 extends over 14 amino acids. The CDR3 reads CASSPAVIQETQYF. CDR3 coding DNA: TGTGCCAGCAGCCCGGCGGTTATACAAGAGACCCAGTACTTC.

This clonotype was recorded many times. This rearrangement joins TRBV30 to TRBJ1-1; D is possibly TRBD1 (6 bases). The CDR3 totals 15 residues. Germline V gene data show CDR1 as GTSNPN and CDR2 as SVGIG (reference sequence). The germline V and J ends were trimmed by 0 bases and 1 base, with 12 bases remaining between them. This chain's CDR3 is CAWSVGGLSNTEAFF. The CDR3 nucleotides are TGTGCCTGGAGTGTGGGGGGGCTGTCGAACACTGAAGCTTTCTTT. The variable domain in full, completed from reference TRBV30 and TRBJ1-1, reads SQTIHQWPATLVQPVGSPLSLECTVEGTSNPNLYWYRQAAGRGLQLLFYSVGIGQISSEVPQNLSASRPQDRQFILSSKKLLLSDSGFYLCAWSVGGLSNTEAFFGQGTRLTVV.

The genes are TRBV9 and TRBJ2-7, with D perhaps matching TRBD1 or TRBD2 (5 bases each). V was shortened by 4 bases and J by 0 bases, with 11 bases between the two germline ends. This CDR3 is 14 amino acids long. Germline CDR1 is SGDLS and CDR2 is YYNGEE. CDR3 amino acids: CASSKEGSSYEQYF. The CDR3 nucleotides read TGTGCCAGCAGCAAAGAGGGGAGCTCCTACGAGCAGTACTTC.

The V gene is TRBV7-2, the J gene TRBJ2-2; the D is unclear. V lost 4 bases to trimming and J lost 3 bases, with 9 bases between them. The CDR3 extends over 14 amino acids. Germline V gives CDR1 SGHTA, CDR2 FQGNSA. The CDR3 DNA sequence: TGTGCCAGCAGCTACATAAAGGACACCGGGGAGCTGTTTTTT. This encodes CASSYIKDTGELFF.

This clonotype was observed at least ten times. The chain combines TRBV14 with TRBJ2-3; D is possibly TRBD2 (6 bases). The CDR3 is made up of 14 amino acids. CDR1 is SGHDN, CDR2 FVKESK, per germline. V was shortened by 10 bases and J by 3 bases, with 17 bases between the two germline ends. For the CDR3, the DNA is TGTGCCACCTCTACGGGACTGAAGACAGATACGCAGTATTTT. Protein product: CATSTGLKTDTQYF.

The chain carries TRBV7-2 and TRBJ2-7; no firm D call. CDR1 is SGHTA and CDR2 is FQGNSA in the germline V gene. Trimming removed 5 bases at V and 9 bases at J, with 20 bases between. The CDR3 loop spans 14 amino acids. CDR3 DNA sequence: TGTGCCAGCAGCCCAGAGGTGGCGGTGCCCGGGCAGTACTTC. It encodes CASSPEVAVPGQYF. Supplemented by reference TRBV7-2 and TRBJ2-7, the full variable domain reads GAGVSQSPSNKVTEKGKDVELRCDPISGHTALYWYRQSLGQGLEFLIYFQGNSAPDKSGLPSDRFSAERTGGSVSTLTIQRTQQEDSAVYLCASSPEVAVPGQYFGPGTRLTVT.

This clonotype was recorded at least ten times. The chain employs TRBV24-1 and TRBJ2-1, with no clear D. From germline, CDR1 is KGHDR and CDR2 SFDVKD. The ends were cut back, 4 bases at V and 7 bases at J, with 7 bases in the middle. The CDR3 is 12 amino acids. CDR3 bases: TGTGCCACCAGTGACCAGAAAAATGAGCAGTTCTTC. This encodes CATSDQKNEQFF.

This clonotype was found many times. The J gene is TRBJ2-7, the V gene TRBV5-1; D gene uncertain. The V end lost 3 bases, the J end lost 4 bases, and 8 bases lay between the germline ends. Per the germline V gene, CDR1 is SGHRS and CDR2 is YFSETQ. The length of the CDR3 is 12 residues. In DNA, the CDR3 is TGCGCCAGCAGCTCACGTAGTTACGAGCAGTACTTC. Amino acids: CASSSRSYEQYF.

Concerning this clonotype: A much larger clone differs from this one at a single base, so this may be a read error. The chain joins TRBV20-1 to TRBJ2-1, with D perhaps matching TRBD2 (6 bases). CDR1 and CDR2 (germline): DFQATT, SNEGSKA (reference sequence). Trimming left V 4 bases short and J 3 bases short, with 13 bases between. The CDR3 has 14 residues. This CDR3 is CSAKKGRDYNEQFF. The CDR3 bases are TGCAGTGCTAAAAAGGGGCGGGACTACAATGAGCAGTTCTTC.

This clonotype has only a few counts. The rearrangement joins TRBV4-2 to TRBJ2-1; D possibly corresponds to TRBD1 (5 bases). Trimming pared 4 bases from V and 6 bases from J, leaving 13 bases between. The germline V gene has CDR1 LGHNA and CDR2 YNFKEQ. The CDR3 length is 14 residues. Here the CDR3 reads CASSPGPQGNEQFF. The DNA of the CDR3 is TGTGCCAGCAGCCCGGGTCCTCAGGGCAATGAGCAGTTCTTC.

This clonotype was picked up many times. This chain joins TRBV5-6 and TRBJ2-7; D is perhaps TRBD1 (6 bases). There are 13 residues in the CDR3. With 3 bases removed from V and 2 bases from J, the gap between germline ends came to 9 bases. Germline loops: CDR1 SGHDT, CDR2 YYEEEE. CDR3 in DNA: TGTGCCAGCAGCTACGGGACACCCTACGAGCAGTACTTC. Translation: CASSYGTPYEQYF. Drawing the rest from reference TRBV5-6 and TRBJ2-7, the complete variable domain is DAGVTQSPTHLIKTRGQQVTLRCSPKSGHDTVSWYQQALGQGPQFIFQYYEEEERQRGNFPDRFSGHQFPNYSSELNVNALLLGDSALYLCASSYGTPYEQYFGPGTRLTVT.

This clonotype was picked up many times. The V call is TRBV12-3 or TRBV12-4, the J call TRBJ1-4; D is undetermined. There are 11 residues in the CDR3. Trimming cost V 3 bases and J 7 bases, with 3 bases left between them. The CDR3 DNA reads TGTGCCAGCAGTTTGGGTGAAAAACTGTTTTTT. Translating gives CASSLGEKLFF.